The rows below give T cell receptor beta chains drawn from one sample of a study of blood T cell repertoires in COVID-19. The method was immunoSEQ multiplex PCR; TCRdb's version includes in-frame clones alone and lacks a portion of them. The table records around 200,000 clones, 86% of them present only once. The sequencing input was PBMCs or T cells enriched from blood (not recorded which). The receptors were gathered from a woman between 50 and 59 years old in a cohort exposed to, infected with or recovered from COVID-19 (not recorded which). Each CDR3 is given with its conserved first and last residue. The order of the fields is clone size, J gene, D gene, V gene, CDR3 DNA, CDR3 protein. The D gene is left open where the match is weak. Clone size is stated in some rows and not others, as once, few, many or a class when expanded.

abundance: NA; j_gene: TRBJ1-5; d_gene: NA; v_gene: TRBV28; CDR3nt: TGTGGCATCAGGAGGGAGGTGGGACAGCCCCAGCATTTT; CDR3aa: CGIRREVGQPQHF
abundance: NA; j_gene: TRBJ1-3; d_gene: NA; v_gene: TRBV2; CDR3nt: TGTGCCACCCAATATAGTGACACCATATATTTT; CDR3aa: CATQYSDTIYF
abundance: NA; j_gene: TRBJ2-1; d_gene: NA; v_gene: TRBV7-9; CDR3nt: TGTGCCAGCAGCTTCTTAGCTGGTGAGCAGTTCTTC; CDR3aa: CASSFLAGEQFF
abundance: NA; j_gene: TRBJ1-1; d_gene: NA; v_gene: TRBV5-1; CDR3nt: TGCGCCAGCAGCCGAACAGAGGGCACTGAAGCTTTCTTT; CDR3aa: CASSRTEGTEAFF
abundance: NA; j_gene: TRBJ1-2; d_gene: NA; v_gene: TRBV27; CDR3nt: TGTGCCAGCAGTTTCTTCGGCCGGGGAGATGGCTACACCTTC; CDR3aa: CASSFFGRGDGYTF
abundance: NA; j_gene: TRBJ1-5; d_gene: TRBD1; v_gene: TRBV19; CDR3nt: TGTGCCAGTAGTGGGGTGACAGGGTCCCGTCAGCCCCAGCATTTT; CDR3aa: CASSGVTGSRQPQHF
abundance: NA; j_gene: TRBJ1-1; d_gene: NA; v_gene: TRBV9; CDR3nt: TGTGCCAGCAGCGTAGTTAGCCAGAGCGGGGCTTTCTTT; CDR3aa: CASSVVSQSGAFF
abundance: NA; j_gene: TRBJ1-1; d_gene: NA; v_gene: TRBV5-6; CDR3nt: TGTGCCAGCAGCCTAGACAGTGAAGCTTTCTTT; CDR3aa: CASSLDSEAFF
abundance: NA; j_gene: TRBJ1-6; d_gene: TRBD1; v_gene: TRBV7-2; CDR3nt: TGTGCCAGCAGCCCCCGGACAGGGGTTACTTATAATTCACCCCTCCACTTT; CDR3aa: CASSPRTGVTYNSPLHF
abundance: NA; j_gene: TRBJ1-6; d_gene: NA; v_gene: TRBV5-1; CDR3nt: TGCGCCAGCAGCTTGGAGCAGGGAATTGATTCACCCCTCCACTTT; CDR3aa: CASSLEQGIDSPLHF
abundance: NA; j_gene: TRBJ1-1; d_gene: TRBD1; v_gene: TRBV5-4; CDR3nt: TGTGCCAGCAGCCGAACGGACAGGGACAACACTGAAGCTTTCTTT; CDR3aa: CASSRTDRDNTEAFF
abundance: once; j_gene: TRBJ1-5; d_gene: NA; v_gene: TRBV11-3; CDR3nt: TGTGCCAGCAGCTTTTTAACCCCCACAGGGTACGATCAGCCCCAGCATTTT; CDR3aa: CASSFLTPTGYDQPQHF
abundance: NA; j_gene: TRBJ1-2; d_gene: NA; v_gene: TRBV21-1; CDR3nt: TGTGCCAGCAGCATCCGGGGGGCTCGGGGCTACACCTTC; CDR3aa: CASSIRGARGYTF
abundance: NA; j_gene: TRBJ1-5; d_gene: TRBD1; v_gene: TRBV7-8; CDR3nt: TGTGCCAGCAGCTCCCTGACAGGGTTGCAGCCCCAGCATTTT; CDR3aa: CASSSLTGLQPQHF
abundance: NA; j_gene: TRBJ1-5; d_gene: NA; v_gene: TRBV5-1; CDR3nt: TGCGCCAGCAGCCCAACAGGTCCCAATCAGCCCCAGCATTTT; CDR3aa: CASSPTGPNQPQHF
abundance: few; j_gene: TRBJ1-6; d_gene: TRBD1; v_gene: TRBV2; CDR3nt: TGTGCCACCAGGGTGGGGACAGGGGATTCACCCCTCCACTTT; CDR3aa: CATRVGTGDSPLHF
abundance: NA; j_gene: TRBJ1-3; d_gene: NA; v_gene: TRBV3-1/TRBV3-2; CDR3nt: TGTGCCAGCAGCCCGCGGGGGGCCGGGGGAAACACCATATATTTT; CDR3aa: CASSPRGAGGNTIYF
abundance: NA; j_gene: TRBJ1-2; d_gene: NA; v_gene: TRBV28; CDR3nt: TGTGCCACCCGTGGGGGGGAATGGGCTCGGGGCTACACCTTC; CDR3aa: CATRGGEWARGYTF
abundance: NA; j_gene: TRBJ2-5; d_gene: TRBD1; v_gene: TRBV3-1/TRBV3-2; CDR3nt: TGTGCCAGCAGCCAAGAAGAAAGGACAGGGTTTTTTGCGTCACAAGAGACCCAGTACTTC; CDR3aa: CASSQEERTGFFASQETQYF
abundance: NA; j_gene: TRBJ2-4; d_gene: TRBD1; v_gene: TRBV9; CDR3nt: TGTGCCAGCAGCCCCGGGACAGGGGGAGCCAAAAACATTCAGTACTTC; CDR3aa: CASSPGTGGAKNIQYF
abundance: NA; j_gene: TRBJ1-2; d_gene: TRBD1; v_gene: TRBV5-1; CDR3nt: TGCGCCAGCAGCTTGGAACAGGGGGTGGATGGCTACACCTTC; CDR3aa: CASSLEQGVDGYTF
abundance: NA; j_gene: TRBJ2-2; d_gene: NA; v_gene: TRBV9; CDR3nt: TGTGCCAGCAGCCCTTCGGGTGGAACCGGGGAGCTGTTTTTT; CDR3aa: CASSPSGGTGELFF
abundance: NA; j_gene: TRBJ2-2; d_gene: NA; v_gene: TRBV21-1; CDR3nt: TGTGCCAGACTTAAATCGGCAGGGTCGAGGTCGAACACCGGGGAGCTGTTTTTT; CDR3aa: CARLKSAGSRSNTGELFF
abundance: NA; j_gene: TRBJ1-6; d_gene: TRBD1; v_gene: TRBV9; CDR3nt: TGTGCCAGCAGCGCCAGACAGGGTGGAGATTCACCCCTCCACTTT; CDR3aa: CASSARQGGDSPLHF
abundance: NA; j_gene: TRBJ1-4; d_gene: TRBD1; v_gene: TRBV7-7; CDR3nt: TGTGCTAGCAGCTTAAATCAGGGGGCTGGTGAAAAACTGTTTTTT; CDR3aa: CASSLNQGAGEKLFF